Shown below are 26 T cell receptor beta chains from a single sample sequenced in a study of vaccination effects on CD4 cells after COVID-19. Antigens of these TCRs are unknown. Using viral peptide pools, the ViraFEST assay grew out antigen-specific CD4+ T cells prior to sequencing. Isolation of CD4+ T cells took place after 10 days of culture. The healthy vaccine recipients, who had no prior SARS-CoV-2 infection, showed negative nucleocapsid antibodies. TCRdb's table, derived via immunoSEQ multiplex PCR, lists solely in-frame clones and lacks some. Among about 21,000 clones listed, around 70% were seen once. The sequenced sample was CD4+ T cells from PBMCs cultured with HCoV-NL63 spike peptides, obtained before COVID-19 vaccination. The receptors come from a human donor who received a COVID-19 vaccine.

This chain joins TRBV6-1 and TRBJ1-6; 9 bases align to TRBD1. The length of the CDR3 is 15 residues. The V gene end was trimmed by 0 bases and the J gene end by 6 bases; junction bases not matched to a gene: 0. Germline V gene data show CDR1 as MNHNS and CDR2 as SASEGT. CDR3 nucleotide sequence: TGTGCCAGCAGTGAAGCGGGACAGGGTAATTCACCCCTCCACTTT. Translating gives CASSEAGQGNSPLHF.

V and J are TRBV20-1 and TRBJ2-1, with D maybe TRBD2 (6 bases). V was cut by 3 bases and J by 4 bases, with 13 bases left in between. Germline CDR1 is DFQATT and CDR2 is SNEGSKA (reference sequence). The length of the CDR3 is 14 residues. CDR3 sequence (DNA): TGCAGTGCTAGTCTCCTAGCGTATTACAATGAGCAGTTCTTC. Translating it yields CSASLLAYYNEQFF.

The chain combines TRBV10-3 with TRBJ1-1; D remains ambiguous. From germline, CDR1 is ENHRY and CDR2 SYGVKD. V was shortened by 0 bases and J by 0 bases, with 5 bases between the two germline ends. This CDR3 has 14 amino acids. DNA for the CDR3: TGTGCCATCAGTGAGTCGGATCTGAACACTGAAGCTTTCTTT. This translates into CAISESDLNTEAFF.

This chain links TRBV3-1 (or the pseudogene TRBV3-2) with TRBJ2-5, with D perhaps TRBD1 (5 bases). The V and J ends lost 2 bases and 5 bases respectively, with 15 bases between them. The CDR3 has 15 amino acids. Germline V gene lookup returns CDR1 LGHDT and CDR2 YNNKEL (reference sequence). The CDR3 sequence: CASSQSPPGWETQYF. CDR3 in DNA: TGTGCCAGCAGCCAAAGCCCGCCAGGGTGGGAGACCCAGTACTTC.

This clone was picked up one time. J is TRBJ2-4 and V is TRBV10-3; D gene ambiguous. V lost 4 bases and J 5 bases, leaving 9 bases between the germline ends. Germline V gene sequence: CDR1 ENHRY, CDR2 SYGVKD. The CDR3 runs to 13 residues. CDR3 DNA sequence: TGTGCCATCAGTGTCGGCGGTCAAAACATTCAGTACTTC. Protein sequence: CAISVGGQNIQYF.

This sequence joins TRBV29-1 and TRBJ1-2; TRBD1 aligns across 7 bases. J lost 2 bases, V lost 6 bases, and 18 bases had no gene match. The CDR3 consists of 17 residues. CDR1 and CDR2 from the germline V gene are SQVTM and ANQGSEA. The CDR3 nucleotides read TGCAGCGTCGCCCGGGACAGAGGATCGTTCGAGAACTATGGCTACACCTTC. Protein sequence: CSVARDRGSFENYGYTF.

V usage is TRBV7-9 and J usage is TRBJ1-2, with D unresolved. This CDR3 is built from 17 residues. Germline V gives CDR1 SEHNR, CDR2 FQNEAQ (reference sequence). V gave up 2 bases and J gave up 1 base, with 17 bases separating them. The CDR3 here is CASSLSVGTRYNYGYTF. In DNA, the CDR3 is TGTGCCAGCAGCTTAAGTGTGGGAACCCGATATAACTATGGCTACACCTTC. The whole variable domain, filled in from reference TRBV7-9 and TRBJ1-2, reads DTGVSQNPRHKITKRGQNVTFRCDPISEHNRLYWYRQTLGQGPEFLTYFQNEAQLEKSRLLSDRFSAERPKGSFSTLEIQRTEQGDSAMYLCASSLSVGTRYNYGYTFGSGTRLTVV.

This rearrangement joins TRBV18 to TRBJ1-1, with D unclear. V was trimmed by 0 bases and J by 10 bases, leaving 18 bases between them. This CDR3 region has 15 residues. Germline loops: CDR1 KGHSH, CDR2 LQKENI. The DNA for the CDR3 is TGTGCCAGCTCACCACCGGGCCAACCGGCGATAGTAGCTTTCTTT. Its protein product is CASSPPGQPAIVAFF.

In this sample, this clone turned up a few times. The chain combines TRBV18 with TRBJ1-2, with 9 positions matching TRBD1. The V segment lost 2 bases and the J segment 4 bases; nucleotides outside the gene matches: 11. The CDR3 extends over 17 amino acids. CDR1 is KGHSH, CDR2 LQKENI, per germline. CDR3 amino acids: CASSPSGQGMGGYGYTF. DNA for the CDR3: TGTGCCAGCTCACCATCCGGACAGGGGATGGGGGGCTATGGCTACACCTTC.

This clone came up once. The genes are TRBV4-3 and TRBJ2-7; 11 bases are a match to TRBD2. With V trimmed by 1 base and J by 1 base, 0 bases remained unmatched. Looked up from germline, CDR1 is LGHNA and CDR2 is YSLEER. The CDR3 is 15 amino acids. CDR3 loop: CASSQGLAGSYEQYF. DNA for the CDR3: TGCGCCAGCAGCCAAGGACTAGCGGGGTCCTACGAGCAGTACTTC.

The chain couples TRBV10-3 to TRBJ2-3, with D perhaps matching TRBD1 (5 bases). The CDR3 covers 13 residues. Germline V gives CDR1 ENHRY, CDR2 SYGVKD. Trimming took 7 bases from V and 2 from J, leaving 10 bases between them. CDR3: CAITRQSTDTQYF. CDR3 DNA sequence: TGTGCCATCACAAGACAGTCCACAGATACGCAGTATTTT.

The rearrangement links TRBV2 to TRBJ1-2, with TRBD1 matching 7 bases. J lost 5 bases, V lost 6 bases, and 9 bases had no gene match. The CDR3 runs 14 residues. Looked up from germline, CDR1 is SNHLY and CDR2 is FYNNEI. The CDR3 loop reads CASSRTGVQYGYTF. In DNA, the CDR3 is TGTGCCAGCAGCCGGACAGGCGTACAATATGGCTACACCTTC.

The rearrangement uses TRBV3-1 (or the pseudogene TRBV3-2) and TRBJ1-5; the D gene is possibly TRBD1 (5 bases). Germline CDR1 is LGHDT and CDR2 is YNNKEL (reference sequence). Trimming took off 1 base at V and 7 bases at J, with 8 bases between the two ends. This CDR3 is built from 13 residues. As DNA, the CDR3 is TGTGCCAGCAGCCAAGGGGGGTACCAGCCCCAGCATTTT. Protein sequence: CASSQGGYQPQHF.

Ten or more counts support this clone. Here the CDR3 reads CASSQSPQGDGYTF. The CDR3 nucleotides read TGTGCCAGCAGCCAATCTCCACAGGGGGATGGCTACACCTTC. This chain links TRBV3-1 (or the pseudogene TRBV3-2) with TRBJ1-2, with 8 nucleotides matching TRBD1. Germline trimming cut 2 bases from V and 6 bases from J; bases unmatched to any gene: 5. CDR1 and CDR2 from the germline V gene are LGHDT and YNNKEL (reference sequence). The CDR3 is made up of 14 amino acids.

The rearrangement links TRBV28 to TRBJ1-1; 8 bases align to TRBD1. This CDR3 comprises 15 residues. Germline trimming cut 0 bases from V and 3 bases from J; bases unmatched to any gene: 3. Per the germline V gene, CDR1 is MDHEN and CDR2 is SYDVKM. CDR3 region: CASSLWATGDTEAFF. The CDR3 DNA sequence: TGTGCCAGCAGTTTATGGGCGACAGGGGACACTGAAGCTTTCTTT.

In its sample, this clone was seen a few times. This chain connects TRBV2 to TRBJ2-3; TRBD1 aligns across 8 bases. Germline V CDR1 and CDR2: SNHLY, FYNNEI. Trimming removed 3 bases from V and 8 bases from J; junction bases left unmatched: 7. The CDR3 is 14 amino acids. As DNA, the CDR3 is TGTGCCAGCAGTGATGGACAGGGTTTTGTTACGCAGTATTTT. Its protein product is CASSDGQGFVTQYF.

V is TRBV19 and J is TRBJ2-5; D perhaps matches TRBD2 (5 bases). Germline V gene lookup returns CDR1 LNHDA and CDR2 SQIVND (reference sequence). V lost 2 bases and J lost 7, with 11 bases in between. The CDR3 has 13 residues. The CDR3: CASSINTEGTQYF. The DNA for the CDR3 is TGTGCCAGTAGTATAAACACCGAGGGGACCCAGTACTTC.

The chain links TRBV28 to TRBJ2-7; 9 bases are shared with TRBD1. The CDR3 extends over 13 amino acids. Germline V gene sequence: CDR1 MDHEN, CDR2 SYDVKM. V gave up 8 bases and J gave up 2 bases; unmatched junction bases: 4. In nucleotides, the CDR3 is TGTGCCAGCCGTCGACAGGGGGCCTACGAGCAGTACTTC. Translation gives CASRRQGAYEQYF.

J is TRBJ2-3 and V is TRBV5-1; D possibly corresponds to TRBD1 (7 bases). Trimming left V 6 bases short and J 3 bases short, with 17 bases between. Germline V gene sequence: CDR1 SGHRS, CDR2 YFSETQ. The CDR3 covers 15 residues. The CDR3 region has the DNA TGCGCCAGCATCGCGACCCAGGGGGGTACAGATACGCAGTATTTT. Encoded protein: CASIATQGGTDTQYF.

The J gene is TRBJ2-3, the V gene TRBV28; the D is unclear. The CDR3 loop spans 11 amino acids. With 6 bases removed from V and 1 base from J, the gap between germline ends came to 2 bases. Germline CDR1 reads MDHEN; CDR2 reads SYDVKM. The CDR3 sequence is CASRGTDTQYF. CDR3 nucleotide sequence: TGTGCCAGCAGGGGCACAGATACGCAGTATTTT.

The chain uses TRBV6-5 and TRBJ2-7; 7 positions agree with TRBD2. The CDR3 runs to 15 residues. Per germline, CDR1 MNHEY and CDR2 SVGAGI. V lost 1 base to trimming and J lost 6 bases; unmatched junction nucleotides: 9. Written as DNA, the CDR3 is TGTGCCAGCAGTTACTTCGTGGCGGGAGAGATCGAGCAGTACTTC. Protein: CASSYFVAGEIEQYF.

The V call is TRBV5-1, the J call TRBJ2-3, with D perhaps TRBD2 (5 bases). Per the germline V gene, CDR1 is SGHRS and CDR2 is YFSETQ. This CDR3 contains 15 residues. Trimming removed 5 bases from V and 0 bases from J, with 13 bases in between. CDR3 sequence reads: CASRRLARSTDTQYF. CDR3 DNA: TGCGCCAGCAGAAGGCTAGCCCGAAGCACAGATACGCAGTATTTT.

The chain uses TRBV7-9 and TRBJ2-1; TRBD2 matches at 15 bases. The CDR3 covers 17 residues. Unmatched junction bases numbered 7, after V lost 6 bases and J lost 4 bases. The V gene's germline CDR1 is SEHNR and CDR2 FQNEAQ (reference sequence). CDR3 in amino acids: CASSFIGLAGGYNEQFF. The CDR3 bases are TGTGCCAGCAGTTTCATCGGACTAGCGGGGGGGTACAATGAGCAGTTCTTC. The complete variable domain, with remaining parts taken from reference TRBV7-9 and TRBJ2-1, reads DTGVSQNPRHKITKRGQNVTFRCDPISEHNRLYWYRQTLGQGPEFLTYFQNEAQLEKSRLLSDRFSAERPKGSFSTLEIQRTEQGDSAMYLCASSFIGLAGGYNEQFFGPGTRLTVL.

This chain connects TRBV7-3 to TRBJ1-1; D is unclear. The germline V gene encodes CDR1 SGHTA and CDR2 FQGTGA. Trimming stripped 4 bases from V and 4 bases from J, with 10 bases between. CDR3 length: 13 amino acids. In DNA form, the CDR3 reads TGTGCCAGCAGCTCCTATGCCGGCACTGAAGCTTTCTTT. Translating gives CASSSYAGTEAFF.

The J gene is TRBJ1-1, the V gene TRBV3-1 (or the pseudogene TRBV3-2), with D unclear. In germline, CDR1 is LGHDT, CDR2 YNNKEL (reference sequence). The CDR3 is made up of 18 amino acids. V was cut by 4 bases and J by 0 bases, with 21 bases left in between. DNA for the CDR3: TGTGCCAGCAGCCCGACTTATCGGATCGGTCGTTTGAACACTGAAGCTTTCTTT. As protein: CASSPTYRIGRLNTEAFF.

The chain couples TRBV15 to TRBJ1-6; perhaps TRBD1 as D (6 bases). Looked up from germline, CDR1 is LNHNV and CDR2 is YYDKDF (reference sequence). Trimming removed 3 bases at V and 7 bases at J, with 13 bases between. The CDR3 is 15 residues long. CDR3 bases: TGTGCCACCAGCAGTGAAGGGGGTTGGAATTCACCCCTCCACTTT. Residues: CATSSEGGWNSPLHF.